This T cell receptor beta chain was retrieved from a study of metastatic and nonmetastatic thyroid tumors. About the study: Repertoires from blood and tumor or nodule tissue of malignant and benign thyroid patients were compared. Whole-study findings and limits: Benign nodules were reported to have significantly lower TCR beta diversity than malignant thyroid tumors, in blood and tumor.

In the original analysis: For papillary thyroid cancer, a distant-metastasis classifier was constructed from CDR3 differences observed across clinicopathological groups. From the PCR reads, TCRdb re-called clones with MiXCR. TCRdb's processing, not the study's, gives the V and J calls here. Of around 42,000 clones in the sample, approximately 10% were seen once. From germline, CDR1 is MNHNS and CDR2 SASEGT. The length of the CDR3 is 11 residues. V was trimmed by 4 bases and J by 10 bases, leaving 9 bases between them. Patients underwent thyroid surgery, and none had received any treatment before it. This clone was seen ten or more times. Its target is not known.

The sample consisted of blood. This chain connects TRBV6-1 to TRBJ2-3; no clear D gene. The clonotype was recovered from a female donor with papillary thyroid cancer or a benign thyroid nodule (not recorded which). Some clones in this sample may be carry-over from other donors' samples. In DNA, the CDR3 is TGTGCCAGCAGTGTAGTCTGGGCGCAGTATTTT. Translation: CASSVVWAQYF.